This T cell receptor (beta chain) is drawn from a study of technical replicates of blood from a handful of donors. CDR3 length equals 16 residues. The V end was cut by 4 bases, the J end by 4 bases, with 17 bases between. The germline CDR1 and CDR2 sequences are SGHTA and FQGNSA. Here immunoSEQ multiplex PCR was the method, and the copy in TCRdb shows in-frame clones only, minus some. Among over 70,000 clones, roughly 96% were seen once, and the ten largest hold 0.2% to 0.25%. The sample comprised T cells isolated from PBMCs. The chain combines TRBV7-2 with TRBJ1-5; weak D call: TRBD1 (6 bases). The TCR sequence derives from a human donor in good health. The CDR3: CASSSNGRGTNQPQHF. CDR3 in DNA: TGTGCCAGCAGCTCCAATGGAAGGGGGACAAATCAGCCCCAGCATTTT.